This TCR beta chain was captured in a study of graft-versus-host responses after intestinal transplantation. Study-level information: Each recipient received anti-thymocyte globulin induction, then tacrolimus and steroids for approximately 3 years. Broader study findings: With peak circulating GvH clone levels came an association with early post-transplant HvG declines.

The repertoire was sequenced with immunoSEQ multiplex PCR; TCRdb's copy has only in-frame clones and lacks some. Among 70,000 to 80,000 clones listed, 90% were seen once. The V gene's germline CDR1 is PRHDT and CDR2 FYEKMQ (reference sequence). Trimming took 2 bases from V and 6 from J; bases not matched to a gene: 7. The CDR3 is made up of 14 amino acids. As to this clone: Its cognate antigen is unknown.

The chain combines TRBV13 with TRBJ2-7, with TRBD1 matching 7 bases. The TCR sequence derives from a human donor who received an intestinal transplant. The sequencing here drew on unstimulated CD8+ T cells sorted from spleen or lymph node cells, taken before intestinal transplant. The CDR3 nucleotides are TGTGCCAGCAGCTTAAATTGGGACAGAGGCGAGCAGTACTTC. Protein sequence: CASSLNWDRGEQYF. Based on the CDR3 plus reference TRBV13 and TRBJ2-7, the full variable domain is AAGVIQSPRHLIKEKRETATLKCYPIPRHDTVYWYQQGPGQDPQFLISFYEKMQSDKGSIPDRFSAQQFSDYHSELNMSSLELGDSALYFCASSLNWDRGEQYFGPGTRLTVT.